This passage covers 16 T cell receptor beta chains from one sample sequenced in a study of regulatory T cells in long-lasting Graves disease. CDR3 regions were amplified by Arm-PCR using iRepertoire HTBI primers to build TCR beta libraries. MiXCR was run by TCRdb on the multiplex PCR reads, yielding one entry per CDR3 protein. The table has 300,000 or so distinct CDR3 sequences, 15% to 20% seen once. The time point is: persistent/refractory GD, antithyroid drugs over 5 years with positive TRAb. The authors made the TCR library using RNA they extracted from PBMCs. The sample in question was peripheral blood mononuclear cells (PBMCs), obtained when the disease was refractory, from a patient treated with antithyroid drugs. These receptors all stem from a female donor with Graves disease.

The V and J genes are TRBV4-1 and TRBJ1-4; no clear D. V dropped 2 bases and J dropped 7 bases, with 14 bases sitting between them. Germline values: CDR1 MGHRA, CDR2 YSYEKL. The CDR3 length is 15 residues. CDR3 in amino acids: CASSQYTPVGEKLFF. The CDR3 DNA sequence: TGCGCCAGCAGCCAATACACTCCGGTTGGTGAAAAACTGTTTTTT.

This clonotype was counted ten times or more. V gene TRBV4-1 combines with J gene TRBJ1-1, with a weak D call TRBD1 (6 bases). V lost 1 base and J lost 5, with 8 bases in between. Germline loops: CDR1 MGHRA, CDR2 YSYEKL. The CDR3 is 13 amino acids. The CDR3 nucleotides read TGCGCCAGCAGCCAAGTCGACAGGACTGAAGCTTTCTTT. Its translation is CASSQVDRTEAFF.

This clonotype has more than one count but fewer than ten. The chain combines TRBV30 with TRBJ1-1; possibly TRBD1 for D (6 bases). The length of the CDR3 is 11 residues. V gave up 4 bases and J gave up 8 bases, with 11 bases separating them. Germline values: CDR1 GTSNPN, CDR2 SVGIG (reference sequence). The CDR3, as DNA: TGTGCCTGGAAGAGGGGGAGGGAAGCTTTCTTT. It codes for CAWKRGREAFF.

Ten or more counts support this clonotype. The V gene is TRBV2, the J gene TRBJ1-4, with D unclear. The CDR3 contains 14 residues. CDR1 and CDR2 (germline): SNHLY, FYNNEI. The V gene lost 6 bases and the J gene lost 3 bases, with 11 bases spanning the gap. The CDR3 spells CASRATLANEKLFF. CDR3 DNA sequence: TGTGCCAGCAGGGCGACTCTGGCTAATGAAAAACTGTTTTTT.

Ten or more counts support this clonotype. J is TRBJ1-1 and V is TRBV10-2; 9 nucleotides align to TRBD1. Unmatched junction bases numbered 1, after V lost 0 bases and J lost 5 bases. The CDR3 is made up of 14 amino acids. Germline V gives CDR1 WSHSY, CDR2 SAAADI. CDR3: CASSESTGGTEAFF. The DNA for the CDR3 is TGCGCCAGCAGTGAGTCGACAGGGGGAACTGAAGCTTTCTTT.

In its sample, this clonotype was seen many times. The genes are TRBV7-2 and TRBJ2-5; D uncertain. This CDR3 spans 13 amino acids. Germline loops: CDR1 SGHTA, CDR2 FQGNSA. The V gene lost 4 bases and the J gene lost 5 bases, with 11 bases spanning the gap. The DNA of the CDR3 is TGTGCCAGCAGCTCGTATTGGACGGAGACCCAGTACTTC. This codes for CASSSYWTETQYF.

There are many counts of this clonotype. The chain has TRBV12-3 or TRBV12-4 and TRBJ1-6; TRBD1 might be the D (5 bases). Trimming left V 3 bases short and J 9 bases short, with 9 bases between. The CDR3 is made up of 13 amino acids. The CDR3 spells CASSLSGTSPLHF. The CDR3 bases are TGTGCCAGCAGTTTGTCAGGGACTTCACCCCTCCACTTT.

This clonotype was counted many times. This chain joins TRBV6-1 and TRBJ1-1, with unresolved D. V was shortened by 0 bases and J by 4 bases, with 12 bases between the two germline ends. The CDR3 loop spans 15 amino acids. CDR1 and CDR2 from the germline V gene are MNHNS and SASEGT. This chain's CDR3 is CASSEARGFLTEAFF. The CDR3 nucleotides are TGTGCCAGCAGTGAAGCGAGAGGGTTCCTCACTGAAGCTTTCTTT.

At least ten counts were recorded for this clonotype. This rearrangement joins TRBV27 to TRBJ1-2, with TRBD1 as a possible D gene (5 bases). Deletions cut 8 bases from V and 4 bases from J, with 20 bases between. CDR3 size: 15 residues. Germline loops: CDR1 MNHEY, CDR2 SMNVEV (reference sequence). The CDR3 spells CASGQGGSLGYGYTF. DNA of the CDR3: TGTGCCAGCGGGCAGGGAGGTAGTTTGGGCTATGGCTACACCTTC.

The sample holds many counts of this clonotype. CDR3 bases: TGTGCCAGCACCCGGACAGGGCATGGCTACACCTTC. Translated, it gives CASTRTGHGYTF. V gene TRBV28 combines with J gene TRBJ1-2; TRBD1 aligns across 8 bases. J was trimmed by 6 bases and V by 7 bases; bases with no gene match: 4. The germline CDR1 and CDR2 sequences are MDHEN and SYDVKM. CDR3 length equals 12 residues.

The table lists this clonotype with a few counts. CDR3 bases: TGTGCCAGCAGCTTAGTCCCTTTGAGCCCCTACAATGAGCAGTTCTTC. Translating gives CASSLVPLSPYNEQFF. This chain links TRBV11-2 with TRBJ2-1; unclear D gene. Trimming took 1 base from V and 2 from J, leaving 12 bases between them. Germline V gene sequence: CDR1 SGHAT, CDR2 FQNNGV. This CDR3 has 16 residues.

This clonotype has just a few counts. The chain uses TRBV4-3 and TRBJ1-1; unclear D gene. Germline lookup yields CDR1 LGHNA and CDR2 YSLEER. This CDR3 has 15 amino acids. V lost 1 base to trimming and J lost 5 bases, with 14 bases between them. The CDR3 DNA follows: TGCGCCAGCAGCCAAGGCGGCCGAGGAAGGACTGAAGCTTTCTTT. As protein: CASSQGGRGRTEAFF.

This clonotype was seen only a few times. This chain links TRBV10-3 with TRBJ1-3; D not resolved. This CDR3 has 14 amino acids. Looked up from germline, CDR1 is ENHRY and CDR2 is SYGVKD. V was trimmed by 7 bases and J by 3 bases, leaving 13 bases between them. CDR3 amino acids: CAITLERVGNTIYF. In DNA form, the CDR3 reads TGTGCCATCACCCTGGAGAGGGTTGGAAACACCATATATTTT.

This clonotype was detected ten times or more. The chain uses TRBV2 and TRBJ2-5, with D possibly matching TRBD2 (5 bases). The germline V and J ends were trimmed by 0 bases and 12 bases, with 11 bases remaining between them. The germline V gene encodes CDR1 SNHLY and CDR2 FYNNEI. The CDR3 spans 12 residues. The CDR3: CASSEAGSGKYF. CDR3 coding DNA: TGTGCCAGCAGTGAAGCGGGGAGTGGCAAGTACTTC.

This clonotype was observed a single time. This chain joins TRBV10-3 and TRBJ1-1; 7 bases are shared with TRBD1. The germline V gene encodes CDR1 ENHRY and CDR2 SYGVKD. The CDR3 runs 13 residues. V shed 7 bases, J shed 5 bases, and the junction held 7 bases outside the gene matches. The CDR3 sequence: CAITGGPGTEAFF. Written as DNA, the CDR3 is TGTGCCATCACAGGGGGTCCAGGAACTGAAGCTTTCTTT.

The chain employs TRBV6-1 and TRBJ1-5; 7 bases fit TRBD1. V shed 10 bases, J shed 3 bases, and the junction held 9 bases outside the gene matches. This CDR3 region has 14 residues. Per the germline V gene, CDR1 is MNHNS and CDR2 is SASEGT. CDR3 sequence (DNA): TGTGCCACCAAAGGCAGGGGGTACAATCAGCCCCAGCATTTT. It translates to CATKGRGYNQPQHF.